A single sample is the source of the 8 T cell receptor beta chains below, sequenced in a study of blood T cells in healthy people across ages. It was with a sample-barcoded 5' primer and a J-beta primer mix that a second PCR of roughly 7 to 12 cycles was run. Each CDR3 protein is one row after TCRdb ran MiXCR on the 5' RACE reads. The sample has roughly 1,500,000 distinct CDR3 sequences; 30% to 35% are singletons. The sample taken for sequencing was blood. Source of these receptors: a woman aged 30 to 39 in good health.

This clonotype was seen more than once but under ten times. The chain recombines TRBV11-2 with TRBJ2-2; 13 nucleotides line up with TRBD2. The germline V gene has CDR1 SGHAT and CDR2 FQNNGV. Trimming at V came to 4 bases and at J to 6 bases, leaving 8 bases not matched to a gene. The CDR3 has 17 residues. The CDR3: CASSSRTSGRPSGELFF. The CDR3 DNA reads TGTGCCAGCAGCTCGCGGACTAGCGGGAGACCTTCCGGGGAGCTGTTTTTT.

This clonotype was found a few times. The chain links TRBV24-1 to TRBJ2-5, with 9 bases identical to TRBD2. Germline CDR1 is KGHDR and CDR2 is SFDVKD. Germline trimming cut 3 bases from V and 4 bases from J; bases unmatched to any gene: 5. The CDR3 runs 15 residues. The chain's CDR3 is CATSDTSGRPETQYF. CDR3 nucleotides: TGTGCCACCAGTGATACTAGCGGGCGCCCAGAGACCCAGTACTTC.

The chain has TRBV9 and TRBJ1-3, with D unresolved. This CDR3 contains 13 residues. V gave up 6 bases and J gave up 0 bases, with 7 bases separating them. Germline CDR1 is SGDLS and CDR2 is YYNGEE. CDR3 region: CASTEGSGNTIYF. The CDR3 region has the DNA TGTGCCAGCACCGAGGGCTCTGGAAACACCATATATTTT. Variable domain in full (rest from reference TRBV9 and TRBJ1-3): DSGVTQTPKHLITATGQRVTLRCSPRSGDLSVYWYQQSLDQGLQFLIQYYNGEERAKGNILERFSAQQFPDLHSELNLSSLELGDSALYFCASTEGSGNTIYFGEGSWLTVV.

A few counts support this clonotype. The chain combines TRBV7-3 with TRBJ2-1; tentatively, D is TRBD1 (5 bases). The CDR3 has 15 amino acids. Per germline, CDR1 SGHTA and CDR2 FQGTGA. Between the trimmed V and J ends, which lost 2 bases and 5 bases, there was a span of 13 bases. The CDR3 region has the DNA TGTGCCAGCAGCTTACAGGGCCGGGCCGACAATGAGCAGTTCTTC. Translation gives CASSLQGRADNEQFF.

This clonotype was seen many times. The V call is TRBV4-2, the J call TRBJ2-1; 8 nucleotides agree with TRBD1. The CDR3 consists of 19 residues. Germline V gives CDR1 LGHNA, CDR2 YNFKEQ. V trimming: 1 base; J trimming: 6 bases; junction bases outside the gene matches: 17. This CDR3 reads CASSQGIQGVSTALNEQFF. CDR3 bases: TGTGCCAGCAGCCAAGGTATACAGGGGGTATCCACAGCTCTCAATGAGCAGTTCTTC.

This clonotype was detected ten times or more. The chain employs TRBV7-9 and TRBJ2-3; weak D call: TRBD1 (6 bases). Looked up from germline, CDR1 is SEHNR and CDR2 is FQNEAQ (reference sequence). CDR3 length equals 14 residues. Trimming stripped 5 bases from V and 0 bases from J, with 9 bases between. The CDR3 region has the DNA TGTGCCAGCAGCCGGGACACTAGCACAGATACGCAGTATTTT. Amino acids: CASSRDTSTDTQYF.

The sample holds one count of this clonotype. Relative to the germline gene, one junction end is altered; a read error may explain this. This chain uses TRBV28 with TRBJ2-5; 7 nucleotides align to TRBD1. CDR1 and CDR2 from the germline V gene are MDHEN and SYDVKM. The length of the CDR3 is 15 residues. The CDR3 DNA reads TGTACCAGCAGACTCGACAGGGCCTACCAAGAGACCCAGTACTTC. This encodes CTSRLDRAYQETQYF.

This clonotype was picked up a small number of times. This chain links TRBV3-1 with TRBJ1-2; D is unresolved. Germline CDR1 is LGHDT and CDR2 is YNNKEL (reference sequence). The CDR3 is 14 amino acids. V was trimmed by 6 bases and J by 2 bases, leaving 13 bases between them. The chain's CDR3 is CASSPMTANYGYTF. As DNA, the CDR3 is TGTGCCAGCAGTCCTATGACGGCAAACTATGGCTACACCTTC.